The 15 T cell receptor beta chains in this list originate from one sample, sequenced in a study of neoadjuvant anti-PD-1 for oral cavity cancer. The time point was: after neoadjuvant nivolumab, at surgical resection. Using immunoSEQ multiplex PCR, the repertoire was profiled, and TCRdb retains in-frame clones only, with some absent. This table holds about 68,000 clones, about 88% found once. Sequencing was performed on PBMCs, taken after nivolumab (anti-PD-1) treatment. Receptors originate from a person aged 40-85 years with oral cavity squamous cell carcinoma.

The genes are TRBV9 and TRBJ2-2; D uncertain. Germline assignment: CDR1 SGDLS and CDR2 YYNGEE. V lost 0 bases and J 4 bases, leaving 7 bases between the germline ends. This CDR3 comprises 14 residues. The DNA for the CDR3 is TGTGCCAGCAGCGTAGCGGGTGGCACCGGGGAGCTGTTTTTT. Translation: CASSVAGGTGELFF.

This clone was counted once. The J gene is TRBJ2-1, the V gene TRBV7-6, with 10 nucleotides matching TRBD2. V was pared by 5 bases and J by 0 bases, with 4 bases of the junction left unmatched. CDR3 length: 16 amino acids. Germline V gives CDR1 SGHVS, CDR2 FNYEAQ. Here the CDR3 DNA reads TGTGCCAGCAGCCGTGCTAGCGGGAGCTCCTACAATGAGCAGTTCTTC. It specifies CASSRASGSSYNEQFF.

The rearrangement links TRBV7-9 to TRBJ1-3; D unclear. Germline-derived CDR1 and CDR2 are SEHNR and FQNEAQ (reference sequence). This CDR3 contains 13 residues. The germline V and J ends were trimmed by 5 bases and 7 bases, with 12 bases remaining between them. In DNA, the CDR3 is TGTGCCAGCAGCGAGGGTGTTGGTAACACCATATATTTT. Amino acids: CASSEGVGNTIYF. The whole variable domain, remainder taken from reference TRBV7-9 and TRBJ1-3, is DTGVSQNPRHKITKRGQNVTFRCDPISEHNRLYWYRQTLGQGPEFLTYFQNEAQLEKSRLLSDRFSAERPKGSFSTLEIQRTEQGDSAMYLCASSEGVGNTIYFGEGSWLTVV.

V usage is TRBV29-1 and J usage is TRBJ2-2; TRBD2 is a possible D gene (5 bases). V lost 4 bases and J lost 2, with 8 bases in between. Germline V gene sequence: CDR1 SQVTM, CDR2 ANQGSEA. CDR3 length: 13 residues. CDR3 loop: CSVGTLNTGELFF. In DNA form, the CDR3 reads TGCAGCGTTGGGACTCTTAACACCGGGGAGCTGTTTTTT.

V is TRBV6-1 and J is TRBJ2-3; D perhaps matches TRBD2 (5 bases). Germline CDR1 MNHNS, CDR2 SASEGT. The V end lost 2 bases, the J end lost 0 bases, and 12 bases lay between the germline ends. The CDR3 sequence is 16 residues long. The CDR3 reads CASSERWWESTDTQYF. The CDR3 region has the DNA TGTGCCAGCAGTGAAAGGTGGTGGGAGAGCACAGATACGCAGTATTTT.

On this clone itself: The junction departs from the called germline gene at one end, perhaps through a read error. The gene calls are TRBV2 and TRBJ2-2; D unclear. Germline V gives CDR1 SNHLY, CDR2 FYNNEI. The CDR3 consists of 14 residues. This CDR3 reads CASSEDGNTGELFF. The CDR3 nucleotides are TGTGCCAGCAGCGAAGACGGAAACACCGGGGAGCTGTTTTTT.

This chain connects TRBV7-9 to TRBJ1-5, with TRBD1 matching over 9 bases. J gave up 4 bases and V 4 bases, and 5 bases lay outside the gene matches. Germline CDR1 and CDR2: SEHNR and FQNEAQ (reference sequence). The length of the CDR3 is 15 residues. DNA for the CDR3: TGTGCCAGCAGCTCCGGGACAGGGTCGAATCAGCCCCAGCATTTT. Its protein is CASSSGTGSNQPQHF.

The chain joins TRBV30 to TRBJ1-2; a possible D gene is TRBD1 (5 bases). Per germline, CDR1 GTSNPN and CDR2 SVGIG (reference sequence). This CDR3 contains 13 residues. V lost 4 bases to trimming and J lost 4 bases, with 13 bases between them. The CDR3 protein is CAWTGGVAYGYTF. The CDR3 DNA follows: TGTGCCTGGACCGGAGGGGTGGCCTATGGCTACACCTTC. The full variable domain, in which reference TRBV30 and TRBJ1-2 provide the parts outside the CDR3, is SQTIHQWPATLVQPVGSPLSLECTVEGTSNPNLYWYRQAAGRGLQLLFYSVGIGQISSEVPQNLSASRPQDRQFILSSKKLLLSDSGFYLCAWTGGVAYGYTFGSGTRLTVV.

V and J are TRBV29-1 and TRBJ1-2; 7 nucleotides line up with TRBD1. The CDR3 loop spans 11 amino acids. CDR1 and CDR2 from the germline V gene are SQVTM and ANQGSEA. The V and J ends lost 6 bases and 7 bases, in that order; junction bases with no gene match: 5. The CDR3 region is CSVAQGLGYTF. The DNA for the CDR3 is TGCAGCGTGGCACAGGGGCTTGGCTACACCTTC.

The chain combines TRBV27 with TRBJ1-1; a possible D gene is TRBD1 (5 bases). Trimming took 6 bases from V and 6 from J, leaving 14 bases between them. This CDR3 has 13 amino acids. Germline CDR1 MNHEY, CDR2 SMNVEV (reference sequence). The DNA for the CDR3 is TGTGCCAGCAGCGAAAGGGGCTCCCCTGAAGCTTTCTTT. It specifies CASSERGSPEAFF.

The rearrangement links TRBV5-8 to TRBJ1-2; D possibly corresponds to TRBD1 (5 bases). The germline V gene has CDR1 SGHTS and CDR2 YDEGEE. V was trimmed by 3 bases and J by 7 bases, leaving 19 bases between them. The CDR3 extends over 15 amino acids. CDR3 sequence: CASSSLWGGEAGYTF. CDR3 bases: TGTGCCAGCAGCTCCCTCTGGGGGGGTGAGGCTGGCTACACCTTC. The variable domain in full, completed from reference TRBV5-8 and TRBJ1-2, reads EAGVTQSPTHLIKTRGQQATLRCSPISGHTSVYWYQQALGLGLQFLLWYDEGEERNRGNFPPRFSGRQFPNYSSELNVNALELEDSALYLCASSSLWGGEAGYTFGSGTRLTVV.

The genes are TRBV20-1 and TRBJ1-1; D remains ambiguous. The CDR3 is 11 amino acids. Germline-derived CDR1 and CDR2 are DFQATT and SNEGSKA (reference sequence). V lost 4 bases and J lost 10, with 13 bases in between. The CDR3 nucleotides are TGCAGTGCTACCCGGACCGGTGGAGCTTTCTTT. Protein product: CSATRTGGAFF.

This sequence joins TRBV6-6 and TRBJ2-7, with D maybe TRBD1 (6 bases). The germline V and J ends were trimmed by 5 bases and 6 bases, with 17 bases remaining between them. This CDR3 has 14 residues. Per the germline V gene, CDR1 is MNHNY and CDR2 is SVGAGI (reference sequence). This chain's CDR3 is CASSRTQGISEQYF. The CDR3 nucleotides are TGTGCCAGCAGTCGAACACAGGGAATTAGCGAGCAGTACTTC.

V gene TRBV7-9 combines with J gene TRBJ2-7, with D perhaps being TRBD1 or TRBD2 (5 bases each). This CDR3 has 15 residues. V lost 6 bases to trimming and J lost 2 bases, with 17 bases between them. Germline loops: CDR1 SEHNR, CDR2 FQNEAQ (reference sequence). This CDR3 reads CASSPGQAVTYEQYF. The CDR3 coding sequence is TGTGCCAGCAGTCCGGGGCAGGCGGTCACCTACGAGCAGTACTTC.

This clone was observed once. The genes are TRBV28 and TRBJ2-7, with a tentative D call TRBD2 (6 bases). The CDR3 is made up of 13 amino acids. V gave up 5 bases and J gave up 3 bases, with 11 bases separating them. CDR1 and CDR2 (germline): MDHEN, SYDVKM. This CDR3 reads CASSIPGLYEQYF. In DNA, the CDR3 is TGTGCCAGCAGTATCCCGGGACTCTACGAGCAGTACTTC.